The 24 T cell receptor beta chains reported below all come from one sample, sequenced in a study of T-cell reconstitution after alpha-beta-depleted transplantation in children. The TCRbeta library incorporated unique molecular identifiers. TCRdb itself ran the PCR reads through MiXCR, one entry per CDR3 protein. The data contain a few hundred thousand distinct CDR3 sequences, roughly an eighth of them singletons. Source: PBMCs from the stem cell graft donor, taken from the stem cell graft. The receptors were gathered from a human donor who donated a stem cell graft to a child with combined immunodeficiency.

Ten or more counts support this clonotype. The gene calls are TRBV12-3 or TRBV12-4 and TRBJ1-4; possible D gene TRBD1, 6 bases. The CDR3 is 16 amino acids. Trimming pared 1 base from V and 7 bases from J, leaving 16 bases between. The CDR3, as DNA: TGTGCCAGCAGTTTAGTTCGCGGGGGCGCCGGTGAAAAACTGTTTTTT. Amino acids: CASSLVRGGAGEKLFF.

There are a few counts of this clonotype. The chain recombines TRBV6-6 with TRBJ1-5; tentatively, D is TRBD1 (5 bases). The CDR3 is made up of 13 amino acids. V was clipped by 6 bases and J by 3 bases, with 9 bases between them. Germline CDR1 MNHNY, CDR2 SVGAGI (reference sequence). Here the CDR3 reads CASRLGVNQPQHF. The CDR3 bases are TGTGCCAGCAGGCTGGGGGTCAATCAGCCCCAGCATTTT.

The table lists this clonotype with a few counts. The chain links TRBV11-2 to TRBJ2-5; 7 bases are shared with TRBD1. V was pared by 1 base and J by 1 base, with 6 bases of the junction left unmatched. The germline CDR1 and CDR2 sequences are SGHAT and FQNNGV. CDR3 length: 16 amino acids. The DNA of the CDR3 is TGTGCCAGCAGCTTAGGGCACAGGGGCTTCCAAGAGACCCAGTACTTC. This sequence encodes CASSLGHRGFQETQYF.

This chain joins TRBV4-3 and TRBJ2-2; the match to TRBD2 covers 7 bases. Germline V gene lookup returns CDR1 LGHNA and CDR2 YSLEER. J gave up 5 bases and V 0 bases, and 3 bases lay outside the gene matches. The CDR3 is 15 amino acids. CDR3: CASSQELAETGELFF. The CDR3 DNA sequence: TGCGCCAGCAGCCAAGAGCTAGCGGAGACCGGGGAGCTGTTTTTT.

This clonotype was found a few times. The chain recombines TRBV3-1 with TRBJ1-2; 7 nucleotides agree with TRBD1. V lost 3 bases and J lost 7; bases outside the gene matches: 2. The CDR3 has 12 amino acids. The germline V gene has CDR1 LGHDT and CDR2 YNNKEL (reference sequence). The DNA of the CDR3 is TGTGCCAGCAGCCACAGGGGGGGTGGCTACACCTTC. The encoded protein is CASSHRGGGYTF. Combining the CDR3 with reference TRBV3-1 and TRBJ1-2 gives the whole variable domain DTAVSQTPKYLVTQMGNDKSIKCEQNLGHDTMYWYKQDSKKFLKIMFSYNNKELIINETVPNRFSPKSPDKAHLNLHINSLELGDSAVYFCASSHRGGGYTFGSGTRLTVV.

This sequence joins TRBV7-2 and TRBJ2-5; 11 bases are a match to TRBD2. V was pared by 5 bases and J by 5 bases, with 7 bases of the junction left unmatched. This CDR3 has 15 residues. The germline CDR1 and CDR2 sequences are SGHTA and FQGNSA. CDR3 DNA: TGTGCCAGCAGCATTAGCGGGGGGGCCGGGGAGACCCAGTACTTC. Its translation: CASSISGGAGETQYF.

The sample holds many counts of this clonotype. This chain uses TRBV6-2 or TRBV6-3 with TRBJ2-2; D is uncertain. The CDR3 consists of 14 residues. CDR1 and CDR2 from the germline V gene are MNHEY and SVGEGT. The V end lost 6 bases, the J end lost 3 bases, and 11 bases lay between the germline ends. CDR3 DNA sequence: TGTGCCAGCAGGGATATAAGAGACACCGGGGAGCTGTTTTTT. Protein sequence: CASRDIRDTGELFF.

The chain recombines TRBV12-3 or TRBV12-4 with TRBJ2-3; D remains ambiguous. Trimming removed 5 bases from V and 14 bases from J, with 17 bases in between. The CDR3 loop spans 12 amino acids. CDR3 region: CASSLNPTPGYF. CDR3 in DNA: TGTGCCAGCAGTCTTAATCCTACCCCGGGGTATTTT.

This clonotype was seen only a few times. The J gene is TRBJ2-1, the V gene TRBV7-9; D is possibly TRBD1 (8 bases). V dropped 7 bases and J dropped 5 bases, with 24 bases sitting between them. Per the germline V gene, CDR1 is SEHNR and CDR2 is FQNEAQ (reference sequence). This CDR3 has 17 amino acids. The CDR3 protein is CASIVGDYRGYDNEQFF. The CDR3 DNA reads as TGTGCCAGCATAGTAGGGGACTACAGGGGGTATGACAATGAGCAGTTCTTC.

This clonotype has only a few counts. The chain couples TRBV20-1 to TRBJ2-3; TRBD2 matches 7 bases. CDR1 is DFQATT, CDR2 SNEGSKA, per germline (reference sequence). The V gene end was trimmed by 7 bases and the J gene end by 4 bases; junction bases not matched to a gene: 5. The length of the CDR3 is 12 residues. The CDR3 loop reads CSGGTSADTQYF. The DNA of the CDR3 is TGCAGTGGGGGAACTAGCGCAGATACGCAGTATTTT.

The chain joins TRBV4-1 to TRBJ2-7; 7 nucleotides match TRBD2. V dropped 4 bases and J dropped 0; count of bases not matched to a gene: 6. The germline V gene has CDR1 MGHRA and CDR2 YSYEKL. This CDR3 has 15 residues. The CDR3 nucleotides are TGCGCCAGCAGCCGAGAACTAGCGTACTCCTACGAGCAGTACTTC. Its translation is CASSRELAYSYEQYF.

J is TRBJ1-2 and V is TRBV7-9; weak D call: TRBD1 (6 bases). Germline V gene sequence: CDR1 SEHNR, CDR2 FQNEAQ (reference sequence). This CDR3 region has 13 residues. The ends were cut back, 5 bases at V and 2 bases at J, with 9 bases in the middle. In nucleotides, the CDR3 is TGTGCCAGCAGCGGACAGATGAACTATGGCTACACCTTC. Residues: CASSGQMNYGYTF.

V and J are TRBV6-5 and TRBJ2-1; possible D gene TRBD1, 5 bases. The V gene's germline CDR1 is MNHEY and CDR2 SVGAGI. The CDR3 contains 15 residues. V dropped 2 bases and J dropped 4 bases, with 12 bases sitting between them. CDR3 residues: CASSYKQAEYNEQFF. CDR3 bases: TGTGCCAGCAGTTACAAACAGGCTGAATACAATGAGCAGTTCTTC.

Written as DNA, the CDR3 is TGTGCCAGCACCTGGCGGGCGGCGAACACCGGGGAGCTGTTTTTT. This translates into CASTWRAANTGELFF. This sequence joins TRBV3-1 and TRBJ2-2, with a possible D match to TRBD2 (5 bases). The CDR3 totals 15 residues. V was pared by 7 bases and J by 0 bases, with 12 bases between. CDR1 and CDR2 (germline): LGHDT, YNNKEL (reference sequence).

The chain links TRBV6-2 or TRBV6-3 to TRBJ2-1; tentatively, D is TRBD2 (6 bases). Trimming left V 5 bases short and J 2 bases short, with 10 bases between. Germline CDR1 is MNHEY and CDR2 is SVGEGT. This CDR3 is built from 14 residues. The CDR3 loop reads CASSREIPYNEQFF. CDR3 in DNA: TGTGCCAGCAGTCGGGAGATCCCCTACAATGAGCAGTTCTTC.

The chain combines TRBV12-3 or TRBV12-4 with TRBJ2-3; TRBD2 aligns across 7 bases. This CDR3 contains 15 residues. V trimming: 6 bases; J trimming: 6 bases; junction bases outside the gene matches: 12. The CDR3: CASSLAPLAADTQYF. The CDR3 bases are TGTGCCAGCAGCCTAGCCCCTCTAGCGGCTGATACGCAGTATTTT.

This clonotype was seen a few times. The chain links TRBV12-3 or TRBV12-4 to TRBJ1-3; perhaps TRBD1 as D (5 bases). This CDR3 has 14 residues. Between the trimmed V and J ends, which lost 5 bases and 1 base, there was a span of 9 bases. CDR3 sequence reads: CASSQRGSGNTIYF. CDR3 nucleotides: TGTGCCAGCAGTCAACGGGGGTCTGGAAACACCATATATTTT.

V and J are TRBV12-3 or TRBV12-4 and TRBJ2-7; D remains ambiguous. The CDR3 contains 12 residues. V lost 6 bases and J lost 5, with 11 bases in between. CDR3 protein: CASRSTPHEQYF. The CDR3 DNA is TGTGCCAGCAGGTCTACCCCGCACGAGCAGTACTTC.

This clonotype was counted at least ten times. The DNA for the CDR3 is TGTGCCAGCAGCGTAGGCGGGAGTGACGCCTACAATGAGCAGTTCTTC. This sequence encodes CASSVGGSDAYNEQFF. V is TRBV9 and J is TRBJ2-1, with TRBD2 matching 7 bases. The ends lost 0 bases at V and 2 bases at J; junction bases unmatched: 5. CDR3 length: 16 amino acids. Germline assignment: CDR1 SGDLS and CDR2 YYNGEE. Full variable domain (missing parts from reference TRBV9 and TRBJ2-1): DSGVTQTPKHLITATGQRVTLRCSPRSGDLSVYWYQQSLDQGLQFLIQYYNGEERAKGNILERFSAQQFPDLHSELNLSSLELGDSALYFCASSVGGSDAYNEQFFGPGTRLTVL.

The chain joins TRBV7-2 to TRBJ1-1; D not resolved. Germline V gene sequence: CDR1 SGHTA, CDR2 FQGNSA. The CDR3 sequence is 14 residues long. Trimming took 3 bases from V and 0 from J, leaving 8 bases between them. CDR3 nucleotides: TGTGCCAGCAGCTTTATGGCCATGAACACTGAAGCTTTCTTT. Its protein product is CASSFMAMNTEAFF.

This clonotype came up a few times. This rearrangement joins TRBV12-3 or TRBV12-4 to TRBJ2-2, with a possible D match to TRBD2 (5 bases). Trimming took off 7 bases at V and 5 bases at J, with 11 bases between the two ends. The CDR3 spans 13 residues. CDR3 nucleotide sequence: TGTGCCAGCACTTGGACTCCAACCGGGGAGCTGTTTTTT. Its translation is CASTWTPTGELFF.

In its sample, this clonotype was seen many times. The CDR3, as DNA: TGTGCCATCAGTGACATGGTAAAGAACACCGGGGAGCTGTTTTTT. This gives the protein CAISDMVKNTGELFF. The rearrangement links TRBV10-3 to TRBJ2-2; D is undetermined. CDR1 is ENHRY and CDR2 is SYGVKD in the germline V gene. This CDR3 region has 15 residues. The V and J ends lost 3 bases and 1 base respectively, with 9 bases between them.

This clonotype was detected a few times. This chain links TRBV20-1 with TRBJ2-7; 11 bases are a match to TRBD2. The CDR3 loop spans 16 amino acids. Unmatched junction bases numbered 9, after V lost 2 bases and J lost 3 bases. Germline CDR1 is DFQATT and CDR2 is SNEGSKA (reference sequence). CDR3 sequence reads: CSARNRRLAGHYEQYF. CDR3 sequence (DNA): TGCAGTGCTAGAAACCGGAGACTAGCGGGACACTACGAGCAGTACTTC.

This clonotype appeared many times. The V gene is TRBV9, the J gene TRBJ2-7, with TRBD1 identical over 10 bases. V lost 2 bases, J lost 2 bases, and 10 bases stayed unmatched. Germline V CDR1 and CDR2: SGDLS, YYNGEE. This CDR3 contains 17 residues. Here the CDR3 DNA reads TGTGCCAGCAGCGTTAGGCCCGGGACAGGGGACACCTACGAGCAGTACTTC. Its protein is CASSVRPGTGDTYEQYF.